These 23 T cell receptor beta chains were sequenced from one sample in a study of blood T cell repertoires in COVID-19 (dated by TCRdb to about 2020). The library was obtained by the immunoSEQ multiplex PCR assay. TCRdb mirrors the immuneACCESS table, restricted to in-frame sequences. Some clones are absent from its copies; in checked studies, under half trace to an unresolved V gene, and the reason for the others is unknown. The sample includes about 240,000 clones, with over 80% observed a single time. Clones ranked in the top ten supply around 5.5% of the sample. Sequenced material: peripheral blood. The receptors were gathered from a human donor in a cohort sampled during active COVID-19.

This clone was found once. The chain carries TRBV19 and TRBJ1-1; 8 bases match TRBD1. Germline values: CDR1 LNHDA, CDR2 SQIVND (reference sequence). With V trimmed by 5 bases and J by 4 bases, 6 bases remained unmatched. The length of the CDR3 is 14 residues. The CDR3 DNA follows: TGTGCCAGTAGTTATCGGACAGGGAGCACTGAAGCTTTCTTT. It yields the protein CASSYRTGSTEAFF.

The chain couples TRBV14 to TRBJ1-2; D gene uncertain. V dropped 2 bases and J dropped 4 bases, with 11 bases sitting between them. CDR3 length: 14 residues. From germline, CDR1 is SGHDN and CDR2 FVKESK. CDR3: CASSQMGSVYGYTF. The DNA of the CDR3 is TGTGCCAGCAGCCAAATGGGGAGCGTCTATGGCTACACCTTC.

This sequence joins TRBV24-1 and TRBJ2-5; 7 nucleotides agree with TRBD1. The CDR3 has 15 residues. Trimming removed 3 bases from V and 0 bases from J; junction bases left unmatched: 3. Germline CDR1 and CDR2: KGHDR and SFDVKD. This CDR3 reads CATSDTRGNQETQYF. The CDR3 region has the DNA TGTGCCACCAGTGATACCAGGGGGAACCAAGAGACCCAGTACTTC.

V and J are TRBV3-1 (or the pseudogene TRBV3-2) and TRBJ2-7, with a possible D match to TRBD1 (6 bases). Looked up from germline, CDR1 is LGHDT and CDR2 is YNNKEL (reference sequence). CDR3 length: 13 residues. Trimming removed 6 bases from V and 7 bases from J, with 16 bases in between. CDR3 nucleotide sequence: TGTGCCAGCAGTTCCGCCGGGGACACGGAGCAGTACTTC. This encodes CASSSAGDTEQYF.

The chain recombines TRBV5-8 with TRBJ2-5; D ambiguous. CDR3 size: 12 residues. V was shortened by 3 bases and J by 3 bases, with 6 bases between the two germline ends. The germline gives CDR1 SGHTS, CDR2 YDEGEE. CDR3 nucleotide sequence: TGTGCCAGCAGCTATCGGGAAGAGACCCAGTACTTC. Its translation is CASSYREETQYF.

Regarding this clone: The junction departs from the called germline gene at one end, perhaps through a read error. The chain combines TRBV6-2 or TRBV6-3 with TRBJ1-5; TRBD1 matches at 7 bases. From germline, CDR1 is MNHEY and CDR2 SVGEGT. CDR3 size: 15 residues. The CDR3, as DNA: TGTGCCAGCAGACCTCGACAGGGTAGCTATCAGCCCCAGCATTTT. This sequence encodes CASRPRQGSYQPQHF.

This clone showed up just a few times. The V gene is TRBV5-1, the J gene TRBJ1-5; TRBD1 agrees at 9 bases. This CDR3 region has 16 residues. V dropped 0 bases and J dropped 4; count of bases not matched to a gene: 5. Germline assignment: CDR1 SGHRS and CDR2 YFSETQ. The CDR3 DNA follows: TGCGCCAGCAGCTTGGAGGGACAGGGTGGGAATCAGCCCCAGCATTTT. Translating it yields CASSLEGQGGNQPQHF.

This clone came up a few times. The CDR3, as DNA: TGTGCCAGCAGCGTGGACAAGTACGAGCAGTACTTC. Residues: CASSVDKYEQYF. The V call is TRBV7-9, the J call TRBJ2-7, with D maybe TRBD1 (5 bases). The V gene's germline CDR1 is SEHNR and CDR2 FQNEAQ (reference sequence). The length of the CDR3 is 12 residues. V was pared by 5 bases and J by 4 bases, with 9 bases between.

This chain uses TRBV9 with TRBJ2-3; no definite D call. The germline V gene has CDR1 SGDLS and CDR2 YYNGEE. The germline V and J ends were trimmed by 0 bases and 3 bases, with 8 bases remaining between them. This CDR3 comprises 14 residues. For the CDR3, the DNA is TGTGCCAGCAGCGTAGCTCGCGAGACAGATACGCAGTATTTT. Translation gives CASSVARETDTQYF.

The chain combines TRBV5-5 with TRBJ2-7, with D perhaps matching TRBD2 (7 bases). The CDR3 is 15 amino acids. Germline V gene data show CDR1 as SGHKS and CDR2 as YYEKEE (reference sequence). V lost 3 bases and J 3 bases, leaving 16 bases between the germline ends. The CDR3 DNA follows: TGTGCCAGCAGCTCGGGGGGCGGGAGATTCTACGAGCAGTACTTC. It is translated as CASSSGGGRFYEQYF.

The chain joins TRBV5-4 to TRBJ1-2; TRBD1 might be the D (5 bases). The length of the CDR3 is 14 residues. V shed 4 bases and J shed 4 bases, with 14 bases lying between them. Germline CDR1 is SGHNT and CDR2 is YYREEE (reference sequence). The CDR3 protein is CASSPPGGGYGYTF. The DNA for the CDR3 is TGTGCCAGCAGCCCCCCTGGGGGGGGCTATGGCTACACCTTC. The whole variable domain, filled in from reference TRBV5-4 and TRBJ1-2, reads ETGVTQSPTHLIKTRGQQVTLRCSSQSGHNTVSWYQQALGQGPQFIFQYYREEENGRGNFPPRFSGLQFPNYSSELNVNALELDDSALYLCASSPPGGGYGYTFGSGTRLTVV.

The V and J genes are TRBV15 and TRBJ1-4; D gene unclear. V lost 2 bases, J lost 0 bases, and 10 bases lay in between. This CDR3 region has 16 residues. Germline V gene lookup returns CDR1 LNHNV and CDR2 YYDKDF (reference sequence). The CDR3 sequence: CATSRNIQATNEKLFF. CDR3 sequence (DNA): TGTGCCACCAGCAGAAATATTCAGGCAACTAATGAAAAACTGTTTTTT.

This clone was seen a few times. The chain joins TRBV5-1 to TRBJ2-1; TRBD2 agrees at 11 bases. After removal of 3 bases from V and 7 bases from J, the junction contained 6 bases not matched to a gene. Germline V gene sequence: CDR1 SGHRS, CDR2 YFSETQ. The CDR3 is 15 residues long. The CDR3 here is CASSWPRTSGNEQFF. The CDR3 DNA follows: TGCGCCAGCAGCTGGCCCCGGACTAGCGGGAATGAGCAGTTCTTC.

This clone occurred once. The rearrangement joins TRBV18 to TRBJ2-1, with 12 nucleotides matching TRBD2. V lost 4 bases to trimming and J lost 4 bases; unmatched junction nucleotides: 5. There are 16 residues in the CDR3. The germline V gene encodes CDR1 KGHSH and CDR2 LQKENI. The CDR3, as DNA: TGTGCCAGCTCACTACCAGGACTAGCGGGGTACAATGAGCAGTTCTTC. Protein product: CASSLPGLAGYNEQFF. Looking up the rest from reference TRBV18 and TRBJ2-1 gives the full variable domain: NAGVMQNPRHLVRRRGQEARLRCSPMKGHSHVYWYRQLPEEGLKFMVYLQKENIIDESGMPKERFSAEFPKEGPSILRIQQVVRGDSAAYFCASSLPGLAGYNEQFFGPGTRLTVL.

The sample holds one count of this clone. The genes are TRBV18 and TRBJ2-7, with TRBD1 as a possible D gene (6 bases). Germline CDR1 and CDR2: KGHSH and LQKENI. There are 15 residues in the CDR3. The ends were cut back, 2 bases at V and 2 bases at J, with 13 bases in the middle. The CDR3 nucleotides read TGTGCCAGCTCACCAAAACAACAGGGAGCCTACGAGCAGTACTTC. Translating gives CASSPKQQGAYEQYF.

V usage is TRBV7-9 and J usage is TRBJ2-7; 9 positions agree with TRBD1. The ends lost 5 bases at V and 7 bases at J; junction bases unmatched: 9. The CDR3 consists of 14 residues. The germline V gene encodes CDR1 SEHNR and CDR2 FQNEAQ (reference sequence). DNA of the CDR3: TGTGCCAGCAGCCGCGACAGGGGGGCGAGAGAGCAGTACTTC. As protein: CASSRDRGAREQYF.

The CDR3 sequence is CASSLDLPTGTEAFF. CDR3 sequence (DNA): TGTGCCAGCAGCTTAGATCTACCTACGGGCACTGAAGCTTTCTTT. The V call is TRBV7-9, the J call TRBJ1-1; D remains unclear. Per germline, CDR1 SEHNR and CDR2 FQNEAQ (reference sequence). The length of the CDR3 is 15 residues. Trimming shortened V by 1 base and J by 4 bases, and 13 bases separated the two germline ends. Looking up the rest from reference TRBV7-9 and TRBJ1-1 gives the full variable domain: DTGVSQNPRHKITKRGQNVTFRCDPISEHNRLYWYRQTLGQGPEFLTYFQNEAQLEKSRLLSDRFSAERPKGSFSTLEIQRTEQGDSAMYLCASSLDLPTGTEAFFGQGTRLTVV.

This chain joins TRBV19 and TRBJ1-1; 7 nucleotides match TRBD1. Germline loops: CDR1 LNHDA, CDR2 SQIVND (reference sequence). This CDR3 contains 13 residues. The J segment lost 11 bases and the V segment lost 5 bases, leaving 11 bases of the junction unmatched. Here the CDR3 reads CASSVNGQGVAFF. The CDR3 DNA sequence: TGTGCCAGTAGTGTCAATGGGCAGGGGGTGGCTTTCTTT. Complete variable domain (other parts from reference TRBV19 and TRBJ1-1): DGGITQSPKYLFRKEGQNVTLSCEQNLNHDAMYWYRQDPGQGLRLIYYSQIVNDFQKGDIAEGYSVSREKKESFPLTVTSAQKNPTAFYLCASSVNGQGVAFFGQGTRLTVV.

J is TRBJ1-6 and V is TRBV19; tentative D call: TRBD1 (6 bases). Per germline, CDR1 LNHDA and CDR2 SQIVND (reference sequence). The CDR3 has 14 residues. V lost 4 bases to trimming and J lost 5 bases, with 9 bases between them. The CDR3 sequence: CASSRAGDNSPLHF. The CDR3 region has the DNA TGTGCCAGTAGTAGGGCAGGGGATAATTCACCCCTCCACTTT.

This chain connects TRBV2 to TRBJ1-5; TRBD1 matches at 9 bases. The CDR3 contains 15 residues. The ends lost 7 bases at V and 1 base at J; junction bases unmatched: 5. Looked up from germline, CDR1 is SNHLY and CDR2 is FYNNEI. CDR3: CASKAGQGSNQPQHF. CDR3 DNA: TGTGCCAGCAAAGCGGGACAGGGCAGCAATCAGCCCCAGCATTTT.

This rearrangement joins TRBV3-1 (or the pseudogene TRBV3-2) to TRBJ2-5, with 9 bases identical to TRBD2. This CDR3 is 16 amino acids long. Germline values: CDR1 LGHDT, CDR2 YNNKEL (reference sequence). Unmatched junction bases numbered 4, after V lost 1 base and J lost 1 base. The chain's CDR3 is CASSQAMTSGQETQYF. The CDR3 DNA sequence: TGTGCCAGCAGCCAAGCTATGACTAGCGGCCAAGAGACCCAGTACTTC.

This sequence joins TRBV29-1 and TRBJ1-1; 9 nucleotides line up with TRBD1. CDR1 and CDR2 from the germline V gene are SQVTM and ANQGSEA. The V gene end was trimmed by 7 bases and the J gene end by 1 base; junction bases not matched to a gene: 4. The CDR3 has 13 amino acids. The CDR3 sequence is CSGTTGGNTEAFF. CDR3 in DNA: TGCAGCGGCACGACAGGGGGGAACACTGAAGCTTTCTTT.

This chain connects TRBV14 to TRBJ2-1; 7 bases line up with TRBD2. V was pared by 4 bases and J by 3 bases, with 9 bases of the junction left unmatched. The CDR3 extends over 16 amino acids. Germline V gene data show CDR1 as SGHDN and CDR2 as FVKESK. As DNA, the CDR3 is TGTGCCAGCAGCCCCACTAGCGCCTCAGGCTACAATGAGCAGTTCTTC. Translating gives CASSPTSASGYNEQFF.